This TCR beta chain was obtained from a study of OX40 agonist ivuxolimab in advanced cancers. Study-wide points: Within 6 weeks, CD4+ and CD8+ blood T cells expanded clonally at 0.1 to 3.0 mg/kg. Mean expanded clone counts were higher in CD8+ than CD4+ T cells.

This clone came up once. Antigen specificity is unknown. The CDR3 is 10 residues long. The ends were cut back, 4 bases at V and 0 bases at J, with 0 bases in the middle. Germline CDR1 SQVTM, CDR2 ANQGSEA. Only in-frame clones appear in the TCRdb table, and some are missing; sequencing was by immunoSEQ multiplex PCR. Of around 20,000 clones listed, roughly four fifths are singletons. Sample: CD4+ or CD8+ T cells sorted from blood, taken in a trial of the OX40 agonist ivuxolimab. The source of this sequence is an adult with an advanced solid tumor such as melanoma, head and neck, liver or kidney cancer. The rearrangement links TRBV29-1 to TRBJ1-1; no reliable D call. The CDR3 DNA reads TGCAGCGTTGTGAACACTGAAGCTTTCTTT. Its protein is CSVVNTEAFF.